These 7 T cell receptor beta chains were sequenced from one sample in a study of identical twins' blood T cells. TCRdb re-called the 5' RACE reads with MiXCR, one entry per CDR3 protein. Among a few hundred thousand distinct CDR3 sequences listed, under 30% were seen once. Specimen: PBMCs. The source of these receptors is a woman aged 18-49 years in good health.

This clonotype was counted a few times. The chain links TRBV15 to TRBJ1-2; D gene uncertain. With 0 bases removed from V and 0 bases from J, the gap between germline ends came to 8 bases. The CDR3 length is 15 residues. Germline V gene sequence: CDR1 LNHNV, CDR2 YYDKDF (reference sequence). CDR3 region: CATSREGGANYGYTF. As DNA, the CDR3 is TGTGCCACCAGCAGAGAGGGCGGAGCTAACTATGGCTACACCTTC.

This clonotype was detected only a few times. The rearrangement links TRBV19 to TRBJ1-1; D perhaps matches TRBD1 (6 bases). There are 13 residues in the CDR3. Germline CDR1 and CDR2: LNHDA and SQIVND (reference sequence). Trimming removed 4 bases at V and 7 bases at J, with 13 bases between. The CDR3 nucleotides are TGTGCCAGTAGTAGTTTACAGGGATTTGAAGCTTTCTTT. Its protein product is CASSSLQGFEAFF.

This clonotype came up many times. CDR3 amino acids: CSEREVGNEQFF. In DNA form, the CDR3 reads TGCAGCGAACGGGAGGTCGGGAATGAGCAGTTCTTC. The gene calls are TRBV29-1 and TRBJ2-1; 7 bases align to TRBD2. Per germline, CDR1 SQVTM and CDR2 ANQGSEA. This CDR3 contains 12 residues. Trimming took 7 bases from V and 7 from J; bases not matched to a gene: 7.

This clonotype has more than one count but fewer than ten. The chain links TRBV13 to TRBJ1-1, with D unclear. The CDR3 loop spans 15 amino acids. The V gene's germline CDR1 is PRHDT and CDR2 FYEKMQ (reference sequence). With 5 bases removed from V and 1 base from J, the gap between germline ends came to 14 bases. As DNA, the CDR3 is TGTGCCAGCAGCCCTCTCTCGTGGGAGAACACTGAAGCTTTCTTT. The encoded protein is CASSPLSWENTEAFF.

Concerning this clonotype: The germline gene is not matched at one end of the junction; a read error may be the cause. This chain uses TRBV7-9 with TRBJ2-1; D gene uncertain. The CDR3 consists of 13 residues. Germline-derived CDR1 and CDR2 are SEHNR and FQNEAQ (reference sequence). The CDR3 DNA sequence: TGTGCCAGCAGCTTAGTAGGTATTCAGGTTAAAATCTTC. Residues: CASSLVGIQVKIF.

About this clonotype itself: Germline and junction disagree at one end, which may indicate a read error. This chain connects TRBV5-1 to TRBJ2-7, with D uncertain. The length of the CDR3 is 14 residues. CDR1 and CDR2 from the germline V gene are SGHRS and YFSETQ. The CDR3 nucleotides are TGCGCCAGCAGGAGTCCGGGCCGATCCTACGATCAGTACTTC. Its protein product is CASRSPGRSYDQYF.

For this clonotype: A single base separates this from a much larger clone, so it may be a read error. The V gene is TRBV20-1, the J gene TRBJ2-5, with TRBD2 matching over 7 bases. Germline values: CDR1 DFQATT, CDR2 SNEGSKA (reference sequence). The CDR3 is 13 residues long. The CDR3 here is CSILAVGQEAQYF. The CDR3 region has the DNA TGCAGTATCCTAGCGGTGGGCCAAGAGGCCCAGTACTTC.